These T cell receptor beta chains were read from a single sample in a study of technical replicates of blood from several donors. Libraries were prepared by immunoSEQ multiplex PCR; TCRdb keeps only in-frame clonotypes and omits some of them. The sample includes more than 90,000 clones, 95% of them seen just once. Sequenced material: T cells isolated from PBMCs. These TCRs come from a human donor in good health. The CDR3 runs from the conserved cysteine through the conserved F or W. Only some rows state a clone size, as once, few, many or a class for expanded clones.

v_call	clone_size	j_call	cdr3_aa
TRBV7-3	-	TRBJ2-1	CASSRLVGSNEQFF
TRBV9	-	TRBJ1-2	CASSGADRENSF
TRBV18	-	TRBJ1-1	CASSPMSGRVGTEAFF
TRBV9	once	TRBJ2-1	CASSVIGDLGEQFF
TRBV9	-	TRBJ2-1	CASSVGTGYNEQFF
TRBV28	once	TRBJ2-5	CASSPSGAGEAETQYF
TRBV19	-	TRBJ1-1	CASTGWEAFF
TRBV19	-	TRBJ2-7	CASSIGGGYEQYF
TRBV6-5	-	TRBJ1-4	CASSYGATNEKLFF
TRBV4-3	-	TRBJ2-7	CASSPGWTSVWEQYF
TRBV7-9	-	TRBJ2-6	CASSPLQGSNSGANVLTF